This T cell receptor beta chain originates from a study of chemoradiotherapy in HPV16-positive cancers. Notes on the study in general: Non-HPV-specific T cells did not expand in tumors during treatment, whereas candidate HPV-specific clones and E7-related motifs did.

Germline V gene data show CDR1 as SGHTA and CDR2 as FQGTGA. CDR3 size: 13 residues. V shed 1 base and J shed 7 bases, with 7 bases lying between them. On this clone itself: Antigen specificity is unknown.

The table came from immunoSEQ multiplex PCR; TCRdb's copy has only in-frame clones and leaves some out. Of approximately 29,000 clones listed, more than 80% are singletons. The source of this sequence is a human donor with HPV-associated anogenital cancer. The source material was blood, sampled from a patient who underwent chemoradiotherapy. The rearrangement joins TRBV7-3 to TRBJ2-2; the D gene is possibly TRBD2 (5 bases). The CDR3 DNA is TGTGCCAGCAGCTTAATACGGGACGGGGAGCTGTTTTTT. Encoded protein: CASSLIRDGELFF.